This T cell receptor beta chain derives from a study of CD8 T cells in ankylosing spondylitis. The CDR3 is made up of 11 amino acids. V was shortened by 11 bases and J by 5 bases, with 11 bases between the two germline ends. Germline CDR1 is ENHRY and CDR2 is SYGVKD. Notes on the study in general: A motif in TCR beta, a set of several highly homologous variants, appeared characteristic of ankylosing spondylitis blood.

This clonotype was detected many times. Its matching antigen is unknown. TCRdb called the 5' RACE reads again in MiXCR, with one record for every CDR3 protein. The sample lists 500,000 to 650,000 distinct CDR3 sequences, approximately 5.3% occurring once. The receptor's source is a male donor with ankylosing spondylitis. V usage is TRBV10-3 and J usage is TRBJ2-3, with a possible D match to TRBD2 (5 bases). Sequencing input: blood, either unsorted or a sorted T cell fraction (not recorded which). CDR3 residues: CALLAGDTQYF. The CDR3 DNA follows: TGTGCCCTTCTGGCGGGAGATACGCAGTATTTT.